The 16 T cell receptor beta chains given below trace back to one sample, sequenced in a study of blood T cells in healthy people across ages. It was with a sample-barcoded 5' primer and a J-beta primer mix that a second PCR of about 6 to 12 cycles was run. TCRdb itself ran the 5' RACE reads through MiXCR, one entry per CDR3 protein. This sample has 890,000 or so distinct CDR3 sequences, with 62% found just once. Sequencing was done on a sample of blood. The receptors were sampled from a young man in good health.

The J gene is TRBJ2-3, the V gene TRBV20-1, with TRBD2 matching over 10 bases. The CDR3 covers 15 residues. With V trimmed by 3 bases and J by 5 bases, 8 bases remained unmatched. Germline assignment: CDR1 DFQATT and CDR2 SNEGSKA (reference sequence). The CDR3 nucleotides read TGCAGTGCTAGCGTAGCGGGGGGTCACAAAGATACGCAGTATTTT. Translation gives CSASVAGGHKDTQYF.

The chain recombines TRBV6-5 with TRBJ2-3; 7 nucleotides agree with TRBD2. This CDR3 has 12 amino acids. Germline CDR1 and CDR2: MNHEY and SVGAGI. V lost 6 bases, J lost 6 bases, and 3 bases stayed unmatched. The CDR3 protein is CASRSGEDTQYF. Written as DNA, the CDR3 is TGTGCCAGCAGGAGCGGGGAGGATACGCAGTATTTT.

The V and J genes are TRBV27 and TRBJ2-3; 8 nucleotides align to TRBD2. The germline CDR1 and CDR2 sequences are MNHEY and SMNVEV (reference sequence). The CDR3 extends over 18 amino acids. After removal of 0 bases from V and 2 bases from J, the junction contained 10 bases not matched to a gene. This CDR3 is CASSLSFRLAPNTDTQYF. As DNA, the CDR3 is TGTGCCAGCAGTTTATCCTTTCGACTAGCGCCCAACACAGATACGCAGTATTTT.

This clonotype was observed once. This chain links TRBV5-1 with TRBJ2-5; D call uncertain. The J call is doubtful: the DNA matches TRBJ2-7 better. The CDR3 sequence is 13 residues long. From germline, CDR1 is SGHRS and CDR2 YFSETQ. Here the CDR3 reads CASSLEVPGEQYF. CDR3 DNA sequence: TGCGCCAGCAGCTTGGAGGTCCCAGGCGAGCAGTACTTC.

This clonotype was seen more than once but under ten times. V is TRBV20-1 and J is TRBJ2-7; D is perhaps TRBD1 or TRBD2 (7 bases each). This CDR3 comprises 18 residues. The V gene's germline CDR1 is DFQATT and CDR2 SNEGSKA (reference sequence). Trimming pared 1 base from V and 3 bases from J, leaving 25 bases between. Here the CDR3 DNA reads TGCAGTGCTAGAGCGAAAGGGGAGGGGGCTCGTCTTGACTACGAGCAGTACTTC. Translating it yields CSARAKGEGARLDYEQYF.

This clonotype has more than one count but fewer than ten. The rearrangement uses TRBV7-2 and TRBJ2-7, with D perhaps TRBD1 or TRBD2 (6 bases each). Germline V lookup: CDR1 SGHTA, CDR2 FQGNSA. This CDR3 is built from 15 residues. Trimming cost V 1 base and J 3 bases, with 13 bases left between them. The CDR3 loop reads CASSLVVRGGYEQYF. The CDR3 bases are TGTGCCAGCAGCTTAGTGGTCAGGGGAGGCTACGAGCAGTACTTC.

The chain links TRBV9 to TRBJ1-2; D call uncertain. Germline V gene data show CDR1 as SGDLS and CDR2 as YYNGEE. The ends were cut back, 4 bases at V and 3 bases at J, with 19 bases in the middle. The length of the CDR3 is 16 residues. The DNA for the CDR3 is TGTGCCAGCAGCCCGCCGGGCCCCGAGGGCTACTATGGCTACACCTTC. This codes for CASSPPGPEGYYGYTF. The complete variable domain, with remaining parts taken from reference TRBV9 and TRBJ1-2, reads DSGVTQTPKHLITATGQRVTLRCSPRSGDLSVYWYQQSLDQGLQFLIQYYNGEERAKGNILERFSAQQFPDLHSELNLSSLELGDSALYFCASSPPGPEGYYGYTFGSGTRLTVV.

This clonotype was observed once. The chain recombines TRBV20-1 with TRBJ2-1, with D hard to call. The germline gives CDR1 DFQATT, CDR2 SNEGSKA (reference sequence). This CDR3 is built from 12 residues. Trimming cost V 5 bases and J 5 bases, with 10 bases left between them. CDR3 in amino acids: CSADTWDNEQFF. The CDR3 DNA sequence: TGCAGTGCTGACACTTGGGACAATGAGCAGTTCTTC.

Many counts were recorded for this clonotype. This sequence joins TRBV7-2 and TRBJ2-3; D may be TRBD1 or TRBD2 (5 bases each). Germline lookup yields CDR1 SGHTA and CDR2 FQGNSA. V gave up 4 bases and J gave up 4 bases, with 15 bases separating them. The CDR3 runs to 15 residues. CDR3 in amino acids: CASSSLGVGADTQYF. DNA for the CDR3: TGTGCCAGCAGCTCCCTGGGGGTCGGTGCAGATACGCAGTATTTT.

This chain joins TRBV6-6 and TRBJ2-5; 9 nucleotides agree with TRBD1. Trimming cost V 7 bases and J 11 bases; bases outside gene matches: 11. Germline V lookup: CDR1 MNHNY, CDR2 SVGAGI (reference sequence). The CDR3 covers 13 residues. Written as DNA, the CDR3 is TGTGCCAGCACCCGGGACAGGGTCAATGAGCAGTACTTC. Translation gives CASTRDRVNEQYF.

In its sample, this clonotype was seen a few times. This chain joins TRBV5-1 and TRBJ2-3; a possible D gene is TRBD2 (5 bases). There are 16 residues in the CDR3. Per germline, CDR1 SGHRS and CDR2 YFSETQ. Trimming shortened V by 1 base and J by 3 bases, and 15 bases separated the two germline ends. The CDR3 protein is CASSLRGSARTDTQYF. The CDR3 region has the DNA TGCGCCAGCAGCTTGCGTGGTAGCGCCAGGACAGATACGCAGTATTTT.

This chain links TRBV29-1 with TRBJ2-1, with a tentative D call TRBD2 (6 bases). In germline, CDR1 is SQVTM, CDR2 ANQGSEA. Trimming removed 6 bases from V and 3 bases from J, with 15 bases in between. The CDR3 has 14 amino acids. In nucleotides, the CDR3 is TGCAGCGTACGTAGCGGAGAAGGCTACAATGAGCAGTTCTTC. The encoded protein is CSVRSGEGYNEQFF.

The genes are TRBV6-1 and TRBJ1-2; D is undetermined. The germline gives CDR1 MNHNS, CDR2 SASEGT. V was pared by 1 base and J by 8 bases, with 11 bases between. The CDR3 has 13 residues. The CDR3 nucleotides read TGTGCCAGCAGTGAAGGGCAGATCGGGGGCTACACCTTC. Amino acid sequence: CASSEGQIGGYTF.

This clonotype was recorded a few times. This chain joins TRBV7-2 and TRBJ2-1; 8 nucleotides agree with TRBD1. The CDR3 is 16 amino acids. V shed 5 bases and J 0 bases; nucleotides not matched to a gene: 6. The germline V gene has CDR1 SGHTA and CDR2 FQGNSA. CDR3 sequence reads: CASSITGGNSYNEQFF. The CDR3 nucleotides read TGTGCCAGCAGCATCACAGGGGGGAACTCCTACAATGAGCAGTTCTTC.

The CDR3, as DNA: TGTGCCAGCAGCCAGGCCTCGGGGGACCCAGCCTACGAGCAGTACTTC. Protein: CASSQASGDPAYEQYF. V is TRBV4-2 and J is TRBJ2-7; D is possibly TRBD2 (6 bases). This CDR3 has 16 amino acids. Trimming cost V 3 bases and J 2 bases, with 17 bases left between them. CDR1 and CDR2 (germline): LGHNA, YNFKEQ.

This clonotype was counted between two and nine times. An end of the junction does not agree with germline; a read error may underlie this. This chain connects TRBV2 to TRBJ1-3; D possibly corresponds to TRBD1 (5 bases). CDR3 length: 14 residues. Per germline, CDR1 SNHLY and CDR2 FYNNEI. The CDR3 nucleotides read TGTGCCAGCAGTGTCGGGACCTCTGGGAACACCATATATTTT. Translation gives CASSVGTSGNTIYF.